The present entry profiles one T cell receptor beta chain with its context. This sample stems from a study of blood T cell repertoires in COVID-19. Germline values: CDR1 MNHEY, CDR2 SVGEGT. This CDR3 contains 17 residues. With 6 bases clipped from V and 7 bases from J, the junction kept 9 bases outside the gene matches. Authors' processing steps: Amplification with reference gene primers provided the estimates of nucleated cell counts. The repertoire was sequenced with immunoSEQ multiplex PCR; TCRdb's copy has only in-frame clones and lacks some. The V and J calls and clone size are taken from that table; D and trimming were inferred from the DNA. Of fewer than 120,000 clones in the sample, 70% to 90% were seen once.

V is TRBV6-2 or TRBV6-3 and J is TRBJ2-1, with 16 bases aligning to TRBD2. This receptor was taken from a human donor in a cohort sampled during active COVID-19. The sequenced sample consisted of peripheral blood. As DNA, the CDR3 is TGTGCCAGCAGCCAGGGACTAGCGGGAGGGCCGTGGAATGAGCAGTTCTTC. As protein: CASSQGLAGGPWNEQFF.